This T cell receptor beta chain was profiled in a study of blood T cell repertoires in COVID-19 (dated by TCRdb to between 2020 and 2021). About the investigation overall: Samples covering the acute and convalescent phases of COVID-19 were provided by collaborators in the United States, Italy and Spain. Where available, HLA class I and class II types were taken from metadata supplied by the sample provider and were not determined by assay-based typing. Deeply sampled blood TCRbeta repertoires from subjects exposed to, actively infected with, or recovered from COVID-19 were included in the dataset. The material from the prospective study consisted of cDNA or gDNA derived from T cells, B-cell-depleted T cells, or PBMCs. The repertoires were released in a freely available public database meant as a resource for research on the immune response to SARS-CoV-2. A de-identified subject ID, COVID-19 status, age in years and sex were almost always included in the sample metadata. The samples were drawn from two sources: the first 160 participants of the ongoing ImmuneRACE study, and 950 to 1,500 subjects contributed by 6 global collaborators.

One collaborating source in Seattle enrolled patients while the patients were actively infected and followed the patients over time throughout the course of disease. Whole blood was collected in K2EDTA tubes by collaborating institutions according to the institutions' own protocols. For TCRbeta analysis, collaborator samples were shipped as frozen whole blood, as isolated PBMCs, or as DNA extracted from either sample type. The immunoSEQ Assay, a bias-controlled multiplex PCR, was used to amplify TCRbeta CDR3 regions from genomic DNA. The paper's data handling went like this. Nucleated cell counts per sample were estimated from amplification of reference gene primers within the assay. Sequence reads were collapsed and filtered to measure the absolute abundance of every unique TCRbeta CDR3 rearrangement. For each sample, productive Simpson clonality was calculated by taking the square root of Simpson's diversity index across productive rearrangements. TCRdb retrieved this table from immuneACCESS and kept in-frame rearrangements only. Not all clones are present; in checked studies, unresolved V genes account for under half, and no reason is known for the remainder. V and J calls and clone size are copied from that table; D and trimming were computed from the DNA. The sample table lists a few hundred thousand clones, around 90% of them with a count of one. The top ten clonotypes cover 5.5% to 8% of the sample.

Here is what the overall study found, with its caveats: The quantity of clinical and demographic metadata differed by source and by participant and was supplied without curation.

On this clone: The antigen it recognizes is unknown. Base-call qualities are not available, and no considerably larger clone is one nucleotide away.

CDR3 length: 19 amino acids, cysteine to phenylalanine. CDR3 DNA is the only sequence kept; it has 57 bases, read in frame from the first base. CDR1 and CDR2 are drawn from the germline V gene (reference sequence): MNHEY, SMNVEV. V and J are trimmed by 2 bases and 0 bases, and the gene matches miss 13 bases of the junction. This clonotype was obtained from a woman aged 45-65 years with COVID-19, enrolled during active disease. The sample was peripheral blood. The sequence joins TRBV27 to TRBJ2-1, with TRBD1 identical over 7 junction bases. The nucleotide sequence is TGTGCCAGCAGTTTAAAGACAGGGTACCTTTATAGCTCCTACAATGAGCAGTTCTTC. Translated, this gives CASSLKTGYLYSSYNEQFF.